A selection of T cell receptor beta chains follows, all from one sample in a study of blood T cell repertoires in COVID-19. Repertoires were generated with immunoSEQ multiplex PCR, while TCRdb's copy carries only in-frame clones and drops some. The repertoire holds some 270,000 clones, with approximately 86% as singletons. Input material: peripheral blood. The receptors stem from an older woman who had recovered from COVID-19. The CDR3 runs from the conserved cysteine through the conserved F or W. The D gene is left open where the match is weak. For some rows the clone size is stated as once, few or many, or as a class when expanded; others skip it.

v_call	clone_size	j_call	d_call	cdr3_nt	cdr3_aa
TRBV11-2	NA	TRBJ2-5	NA	TGTGCCAGCAGCTTGGATCTACGGCGGGGAGGCGAGACCCAGTACTTC	CASSLDLRRGGETQYF
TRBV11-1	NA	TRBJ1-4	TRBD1	TGTGCCAGCAGCCCGGACAGGGTGGATGAAAAACTGTTTTTT	CASSPDRVDEKLFF
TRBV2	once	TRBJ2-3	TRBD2	TGTGCCAGCAGGAGGGTGGTTCTTAGCGGGGCAAGCACAGATACGCAGTATTTT	CASRRVVLSGASTDTQYF
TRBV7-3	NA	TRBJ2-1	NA	TGTGCCAGCAGCCCGTCCGGGGTCAGTAGCAATGAGCAGTTCTTC	CASSPSGVSSNEQFF
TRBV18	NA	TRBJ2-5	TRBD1	TGTGCCAGCTCACCTCCGACAGGGGAGGACGAGACCCAGTACTTC	CASSPPTGEDETQYF
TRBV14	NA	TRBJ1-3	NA	TGTGCCAGCAGCCGCCTAGGAGGCGGGTCTGGAAACACCATATATTTT	CASSRLGGGSGNTIYF
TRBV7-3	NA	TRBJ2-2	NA	TGTGCCAGCAGCCCGCAGGAGGGGGCCAGCGGGGAGCTGTTTTTT	CASSPQEGASGELFF
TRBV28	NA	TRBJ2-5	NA	TGTGCCAGCAGTAGGGTGACAGCCGGTCGGGAGACCCAGTACTTC	CASSRVTAGRETQYF
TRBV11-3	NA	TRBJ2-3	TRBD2	TGTGCCAGCAGCTCCGGACTAGTTCTGGCAGATACGCAGTATTTT	CASSSGLVLADTQYF
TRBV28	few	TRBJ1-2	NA	TGTGCCAGCAGCCCCTCAACAGGCGTGGGCTACACCTTC	CASSPSTGVGYTF
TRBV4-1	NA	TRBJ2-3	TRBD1	TGCGCCAGCAGCCATCCGGGACAGGTGGGCACAGATACGCAGTATTTT	CASSHPGQVGTDTQYF
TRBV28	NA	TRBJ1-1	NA	TGTGCCAGCACCCCGGATGGCAGGGGCATTACTGAAGCTTTCTTT	CASTPDGRGITEAFF
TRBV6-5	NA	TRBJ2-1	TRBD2	TGTGCCAGCAACATACTAGCGGGGGGAGAGGAGCAGTTCTTC	CASNILAGGEEQFF
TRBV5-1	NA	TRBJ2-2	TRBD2	TGCGCCAGCAGCCCTAGCGGGGCTTCCGGGGAGCTGTTTTTT	CASSPSGASGELFF
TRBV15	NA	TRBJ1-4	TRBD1	TGTGCCACCAGCAGCAGACAGGGTAACGAAAAACTGTTTTTT	CATSSRQGNEKLFF
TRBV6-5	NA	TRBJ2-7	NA	TGTGCCAGCAGCGCTAGACCGCCCTACGAGCAGTACTTC	CASSARPPYEQYF
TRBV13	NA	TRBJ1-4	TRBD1	TGTGCCAGCAGCACAAGACAGGGATCTCGGGAAAAACTGTTTTTT	CASSTRQGSREKLFF
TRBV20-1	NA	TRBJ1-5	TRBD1	TGCAGTGCTAGTTTGGGGACAGGGGGCTGGCAGCCCCAGCATTTT	CSASLGTGGWQPQHF
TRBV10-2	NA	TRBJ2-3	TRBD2	TGCGCCACCGGCGGGGGAGCTAGCACAGATACGCAGTATTTT	CATGGGASTDTQYF
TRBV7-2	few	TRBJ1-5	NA	TGTGCCAGCAGCACGGACATCGCGGGCAATCAGCCCCAGCATTTT	CASSTDIAGNQPQHF
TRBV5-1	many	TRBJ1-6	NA	TGCGCCAGCAGCCTTCGTAGTGATTCACCCCTCCACTTT	CASSLRSDSPLHF
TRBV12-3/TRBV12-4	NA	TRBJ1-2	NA	TGTGCCAGCAGTTTAGGGGGGGGATATGGCTACACCTTC	CASSLGGGYGYTF
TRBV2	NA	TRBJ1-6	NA	TGTGCCAGCAGTGACACCGGGACATCGAATTCACCCCTCCACTTT	CASSDTGTSNSPLHF
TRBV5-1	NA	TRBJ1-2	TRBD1	TGCGCCAGCAGCCTTGATGACAGGGGGTCTGGCTACACCTTC	CASSLDDRGSGYTF
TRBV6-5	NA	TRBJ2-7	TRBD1	TGTGCCAGTCCGGGTAAGGGGGCGTCCGAGCAGTACTTC	CASPGKGASEQYF
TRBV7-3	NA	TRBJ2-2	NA	TGTGCCAGCAGCTCCAGAGCTAGCTCCGGGGAGCTGTTTTTT	CASSSRASSGELFF
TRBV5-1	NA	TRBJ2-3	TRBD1	TGCGCCAGCAGCTTGGAAGTCAGGGGGCAGGGAGATACGCAGTATTTT	CASSLEVRGQGDTQYF
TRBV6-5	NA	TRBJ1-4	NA	TGTGCCAGCGCCACAGGGAATGAAAAACTGTTTTTT	CASATGNEKLFF
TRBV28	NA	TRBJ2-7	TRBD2	TGTGCCAGCGCCCGCGGGGGGGACCCCTCCTACGAGCAGTACTTC	CASARGGDPSYEQYF
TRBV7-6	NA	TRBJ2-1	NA	TGTGCCAGCAGCTTAGCGGGGGCAGTCAATGAGCAGTTCTTC	CASSLAGAVNEQFF
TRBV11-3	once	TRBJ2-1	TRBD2	TGTGCCAGCAGCTCGGGACTAGCTGGATCCAATGAGCAGTTCTTC	CASSSGLAGSNEQFF
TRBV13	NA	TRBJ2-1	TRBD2	TGTGCCAGCAGCTTAGTGGGTAGCGGGGCGGATGAGCAGTTCTTC	CASSLVGSGADEQFF
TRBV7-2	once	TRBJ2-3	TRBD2	TGTGCCAGCAGCTTCGCGCGGGGGGCAAACACAGATACGCAGTATTTT	CASSFARGANTDTQYF
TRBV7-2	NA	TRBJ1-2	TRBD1	TGTGCCAGCAGCTCACAGGGGGCGAGCTATGGCTACACCTTC	CASSSQGASYGYTF
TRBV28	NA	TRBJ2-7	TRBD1	TGTGCCAGCAGTTTCCTGACAGGGGGTTCCCTCGGTCACTACGAGCAGTACTTC	CASSFLTGGSLGHYEQYF
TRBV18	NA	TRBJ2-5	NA	TGTGCCAGCTCTCCAAGCGTAAGTCAAGAGACCCAGTACTTC	CASSPSVSQETQYF
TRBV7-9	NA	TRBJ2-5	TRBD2	TGTGCCAGCAGTCAGAGCTGGCGGGGGGAGGGAAACCAAGAGACCCAGTACTTC	CASSQSWRGEGNQETQYF
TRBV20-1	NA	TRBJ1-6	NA	TGCAGTGCTAGTAGGCAGGGCGTAAATTCACCCCTCCACTTT	CSASRQGVNSPLHF
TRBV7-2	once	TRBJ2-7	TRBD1	TGTGCCAGCAGCCGGACGGGACAGGGATTCTACGAGCAGTACTTC	CASSRTGQGFYEQYF
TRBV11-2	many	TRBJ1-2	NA	TGTGCCAGCAGCTTAAATATAGGGGAATCTAACTATGGCTACACCTTC	CASSLNIGESNYGYTF
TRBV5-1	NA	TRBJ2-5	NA	TGCGCCAGCAGCTTGGTAGGGGAAGTAGAGACCCAGTACTTC	CASSLVGEVETQYF
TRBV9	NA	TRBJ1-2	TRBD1	TGTGCCAGCAGCGTAGGGACAGGGGGGTATGGCTACACCTTC	CASSVGTGGYGYTF
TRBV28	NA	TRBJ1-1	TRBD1	TGTGCCAGCAGTTTAGCCCGACAGGGGGCGGGCACTGAAGCTTTCTTT	CASSLARQGAGTEAFF
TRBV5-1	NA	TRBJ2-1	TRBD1	TGCGCCAGTGCGCCGGGACAGGGTTACAATGAGCAGTTCTTC	CASAPGQGYNEQFF
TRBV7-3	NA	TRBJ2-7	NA	TGTGCCAGCAGCTTAGGAGTTTTCCCCTACGAGCAGTACTTC	CASSLGVFPYEQYF
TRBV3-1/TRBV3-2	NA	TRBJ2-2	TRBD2	TGTGCCAGCAGCCAGAGGGGACTAGCGGGGGCGAACACCGGGGAGCTGTTTTTT	CASSQRGLAGANTGELFF
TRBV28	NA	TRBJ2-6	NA	TGTGCCAGCAGGAGTCCTGGGGCCAACGTCCTGACTTTC	CASRSPGANVLTF
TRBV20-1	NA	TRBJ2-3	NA	TGCAGTGCTAGTCCAGAAGGCACAGATACGCAGTATTTT	CSASPEGTDTQYF
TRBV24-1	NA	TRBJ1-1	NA	TGTGCCACCAGTGAGAGCACAGGATTGAACACTGAAGCTTTCTTT	CATSESTGLNTEAFF
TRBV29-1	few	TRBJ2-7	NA	TGCAGCGTTGAATCTAGTCGCGAGCAGTACTTC	CSVESSREQYF
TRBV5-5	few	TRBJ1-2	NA	TGTGCCAGCAGCTTTTCCCTACAGGCTCTTAACTATGGCTACACCTTC	CASSFSLQALNYGYTF
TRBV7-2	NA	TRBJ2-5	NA	TGTGCCAGCAGCTCAGAGACAGCTGAAGAGACCCAGTACTTC	CASSSETAEETQYF
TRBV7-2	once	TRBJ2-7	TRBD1	TGTGCCAGCAGCTTACCAGGGGGCTTAACCCCCTACGAGCAGTACTTC	CASSLPGGLTPYEQYF
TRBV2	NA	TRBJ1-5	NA	TGTGCCAGCAGTGTCGGTGACAGGTCCCAGCATTTT	CASSVGDRSQHF
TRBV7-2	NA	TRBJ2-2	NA	TGTGCCAGCAGGGGGGCAGGGCCCGGGGAGCTGTTTTTT	CASRGAGPGELFF